The sequence of this T cell receptor beta chain was determined in a study of tumor-infiltrating lymphocytes in primary liver carcinoma. Study-level information: Patients were men and women aged 30 to 69 years. In every tissue type, samples returned a similar yield of roughly 3.65 to 8 million productive TCRbeta reads.

A primer matching the constant region was used to make TCR beta cDNA from approximately 0.45 ug of total RNA. Library construction for TCR beta comprised three nested multiplex PCR rounds performed with slightly modified ARM-PCR. Each of the first two PCR rounds ran about 9 cycles with TRBV1-TRBV30 forward and C-beta reverse primers. TCRdb processed the multiplex PCR reads anew with MiXCR; each CDR3 protein has one entry. Of 310,000 or so distinct CDR3 sequences in the sample, about 50% were seen once. This clonotype was seen repeatedly, ten times or more. For blood RNA, unsorted whole blood served as the source, and germline DNA was extracted too. Germline V gene data show CDR1 as SQVTM and CDR2 as ANQGSEA. Trimming took 2 bases from V and 8 from J, leaving 9 bases between them. The CDR3 spans 11 residues.

The sequence was obtained from a woman in her 30s with primary liver carcinoma and hepatitis B virus infection. This chain joins TRBV29-1 and TRBJ1-2; D ambiguous. The sample consisted of peripheral blood. The CDR3 loop is CSVETPEGYTF. Written as DNA, the CDR3 is TGCAGCGTTGAAACCCCCGAGGGCTACACCTTC.